The sequence of this TCR beta chain was determined in a study of shared clonotypes between healthy human individuals. Overall study results and limits: A handful of donors showed sharing of approximately 4.7% of naive CD4 clonotypes.

The assay was immunoSEQ multiplex PCR, and TCRdb's table has in-frame clones only and misses some. The sample holds fewer than 200,000 clones, over 85% seen once. For this clone: The antigen is undetermined.

Trimming stripped 3 bases from V and 1 base from J, with 7 bases between. The CDR3 runs 14 residues. Germline V CDR1 and CDR2: MDHEN, SYDVKM. The sequencing sample was made of naive CD4+ T cells sorted from blood. The sample's subset: CD45RA+ positively selected. The chain combines TRBV28 with TRBJ1-5; D unclear. The TCR sequence derives from a woman younger than 45 in good health. CDR3 in DNA: TGTGCCAGCAGTTTCGGGGAAAGCAATCAGCCCCAGCATTTT. This encodes CASSFGESNQPQHF.